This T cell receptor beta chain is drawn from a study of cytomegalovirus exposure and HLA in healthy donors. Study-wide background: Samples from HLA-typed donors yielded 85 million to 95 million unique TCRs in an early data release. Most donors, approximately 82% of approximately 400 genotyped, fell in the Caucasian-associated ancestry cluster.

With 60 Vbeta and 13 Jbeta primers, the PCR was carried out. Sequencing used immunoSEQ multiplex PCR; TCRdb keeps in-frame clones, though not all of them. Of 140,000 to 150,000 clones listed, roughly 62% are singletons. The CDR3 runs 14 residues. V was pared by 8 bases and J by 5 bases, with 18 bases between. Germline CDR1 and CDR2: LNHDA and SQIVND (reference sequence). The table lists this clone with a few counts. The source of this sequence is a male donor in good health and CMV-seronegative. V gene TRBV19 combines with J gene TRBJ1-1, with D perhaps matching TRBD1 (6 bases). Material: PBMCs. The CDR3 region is CASRERGRDTEAFF. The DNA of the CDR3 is TGTGCCAGTCGTGAGCGGGGGCGGGATACTGAAGCTTTCTTT.